Each of the 28 T cell receptor beta chains below was sequenced from the same sample in a study of blood T cell repertoires in COVID-19. TCRdb's copy holds only in-frame clones and misses some; the assay was immunoSEQ multiplex PCR. The sample lists about 220,000 clones, 80% to 90% occurring once. Sequencing was done on a sample of peripheral blood. Receptors originate from a man aged 50 to 60 who had recovered from COVID-19.

This clone was counted only a few times. The V gene is TRBV12-5, the J gene TRBJ1-5; no definite D call. Germline values: CDR1 LGHNT, CDR2 FRNRAP. The V end lost 9 bases, the J end lost 0 bases, and 18 bases lay between the germline ends. This CDR3 has 16 amino acids. The CDR3 coding sequence is TGTGCTAGGGGAGGTGGCTTGCCGTATAGCAATCAGCCCCAGCATTTT. Translating gives CARGGGLPYSNQPQHF. The variable domain in full, with the rest retrieved from reference TRBV12-5 and TRBJ1-5, is DARVTQTPRHKVTEMGQEVTMRCQPILGHNTVFWYRQTMMQGLELLAYFRNRAPLDDSGMPKDRFSAEMPDATLATLKIQPSEPRDSAVYFCARGGGLPYSNQPQHFGDGTRLSIL.

The chain uses TRBV28 and TRBJ1-1; 8 bases agree with TRBD1. Germline V gene sequence: CDR1 MDHEN, CDR2 SYDVKM. The CDR3 loop spans 15 amino acids. Trimming took 4 bases from V and 1 from J; bases not matched to a gene: 5. The CDR3 DNA reads as TGTGCCAGCAGTTCGCCAGGGGGCGGGAACACTGAAGCTTTCTTT. Protein sequence: CASSSPGGGNTEAFF.

This chain joins TRBV18 and TRBJ1-1; D possibly corresponds to TRBD1 (5 bases). The CDR3 has 13 residues. The germline CDR1 and CDR2 sequences are KGHSH and LQKENI. Trimming took 5 bases from V and 2 from J, leaving 9 bases between them. CDR3 sequence (DNA): TGTGCCAGCTCAGACGGACACAACACTGAAGCTTTCTTT. Its protein is CASSDGHNTEAFF.

The chain combines TRBV28 with TRBJ2-7; 9 bases are a match to TRBD2. CDR1 and CDR2 (germline): MDHEN, SYDVKM. V dropped 10 bases and J dropped 4; count of bases not matched to a gene: 5. CDR3 length: 12 residues. The CDR3 is CATGLAIYEQYF. The CDR3 DNA follows: TGTGCCACGGGACTAGCCATTTACGAGCAGTACTTC.

This sequence joins TRBV9 and TRBJ2-3, with 10 bases fitting TRBD2. The germline V gene encodes CDR1 SGDLS and CDR2 YYNGEE. The CDR3 consists of 16 residues. Trimming took 0 bases from V and 5 from J; bases not matched to a gene: 6. CDR3 loop: CASSVGGSGRIDTQYF. Here the CDR3 DNA reads TGTGCCAGCAGCGTAGGTGGTAGCGGGAGGATAGATACGCAGTATTTT.

The rearrangement uses TRBV5-5 and TRBJ2-1; no firm D call. Germline CDR1 and CDR2: SGHKS and YYEKEE (reference sequence). Between the trimmed V and J ends, which lost 2 bases and 5 bases, there was a span of 11 bases. The CDR3 has 14 amino acids. DNA for the CDR3: TGTGCCAGCAGCTTTCTAGTGTCCAACAATGAGCAGTTCTTC. This translates into CASSFLVSNNEQFF.

The J gene is TRBJ1-2, the V gene TRBV5-6; the match to TRBD1 covers 7 bases. Germline trimming cut 0 bases from V and 3 bases from J; bases unmatched to any gene: 5. The germline V gene encodes CDR1 SGHDT and CDR2 YYEEEE. This CDR3 comprises 15 residues. The CDR3 coding sequence is TGTGCCAGCAGCTTGGCCTGGACAGGCGACTATGGCTACACCTTC. It codes for CASSLAWTGDYGYTF.

This chain uses TRBV7-2 with TRBJ2-7, with TRBD1 as a possible D gene (6 bases). Germline V gives CDR1 SGHTA, CDR2 FQGNSA. The CDR3 has 13 residues. The ends were cut back, 6 bases at V and 1 base at J, with 10 bases in the middle. The CDR3 DNA reads TGTGCCAGCAGACCGGACAGTTCCTACGAGCAGTACTTC. Its protein is CASRPDSSYEQYF.

The chain recombines TRBV28 with TRBJ2-5, with 7 nucleotides matching TRBD2. The CDR3 is 16 residues long. V gave up 7 bases and J gave up 1 base; unmatched junction bases: 12. Germline V gene data show CDR1 as MDHEN and CDR2 as SYDVKM. CDR3 region: CASTSSSWEGQETQYF. The DNA for the CDR3 is TGTGCCAGCACCTCCTCTAGCTGGGAGGGCCAAGAGACCCAGTACTTC.

This clone has more than one count but fewer than ten. V is TRBV28 and J is TRBJ1-3; maybe TRBD1 (6 bases). This CDR3 comprises 17 residues. CDR1 is MDHEN and CDR2 is SYDVKM in the germline V gene. V was pared by 5 bases and J by 0 bases, with 17 bases between. The DNA of the CDR3 is TGTGCCAGCAGTGAAAACAGGGTAGTCTTCTCTGGAAACACCATATATTTT. This encodes CASSENRVVFSGNTIYF. Using reference TRBV28 and TRBJ1-3 for the parts outside the CDR3, the full variable domain is DVKVTQSSRYLVKRTGEKVFLECVQDMDHENMFWYRQDPGLGLRLIYFSYDVKMKEKGDIPEGYSVSREKKERFSLILESASTNQTSMYLCASSENRVVFSGNTIYFGEGSWLTVV.

This clone was observed a handful of times. The rearrangement uses TRBV19 and TRBJ2-1; D is ambiguous. V was trimmed by 3 bases and J by 7 bases, leaving 16 bases between them. The CDR3 covers 15 residues. Germline CDR1 reads LNHDA; CDR2 reads SQIVND (reference sequence). This CDR3 reads CASSIGSLRGNEQFF. The CDR3, as DNA: TGTGCCAGTAGTATCGGCAGCTTAAGAGGAAATGAGCAGTTCTTC.

The chain couples TRBV28 to TRBJ2-6; D remains ambiguous. This CDR3 region has 12 residues. CDR1 is MDHEN, CDR2 SYDVKM, per germline. Trimming stripped 8 bases from V and 1 base from J, with 3 bases between. The CDR3: CASRSGANVLTF. CDR3 nucleotide sequence: TGTGCCAGCCGGTCTGGGGCCAACGTCCTGACTTTC.

The V call is TRBV7-9, the J call TRBJ2-2; TRBD1 is a possible D gene (5 bases). CDR3 length: 14 residues. CDR1 and CDR2 (germline): SEHNR, FQNEAQ (reference sequence). Trimming removed 2 bases from V and 4 bases from J, with 8 bases in between. The CDR3 loop reads CASSLRRGTGELFF. The CDR3 bases are TGTGCCAGCAGCTTACGAAGGGGCACCGGGGAGCTGTTTTTT.

This chain links TRBV5-1 with TRBJ2-2; TRBD1 agrees at 8 bases. Germline trimming cut 3 bases from V and 11 bases from J; bases unmatched to any gene: 9. The CDR3 spans 14 residues. Germline V gene sequence: CDR1 SGHRS, CDR2 YFSETQ. For the CDR3, the DNA is TGCGCCAGCAGCTCCAGGACAGGGTTGCCTGAGCTGTTTTTT. Protein: CASSSRTGLPELFF.

This sequence joins TRBV7-9 and TRBJ2-2; TRBD2 matches 8 bases. The germline gives CDR1 SEHNR, CDR2 FQNEAQ (reference sequence). The V and J ends lost 5 bases and 5 bases, in that order; junction bases with no gene match: 10. This CDR3 has 16 amino acids. The CDR3 region is CASSPIEREMTGELFF. Written as DNA, the CDR3 is TGTGCCAGCAGCCCTATAGAGCGGGAGATGACCGGGGAGCTGTTTTTT.

The chain joins TRBV11-2 to TRBJ2-7; D may be TRBD2 (5 bases). CDR1 and CDR2 from the germline V gene are SGHAT and FQNNGV. CDR3 length: 15 amino acids. Trimming took off 5 bases at V and 3 bases at J, with 17 bases between the two ends. CDR3 sequence (DNA): TGTGCCAGCAGCCTGTTGAGGGAGCCGATCTACGAGCAGTACTTC. Its translation: CASSLLREPIYEQYF. Variable domain in full (rest from reference TRBV11-2 and TRBJ2-7): EAGVAQSPRYKIIEKRQSVAFWCNPISGHATLYWYQQILGQGPKLLIQFQNNGVVDDSQLPKDRFSAERLKGVDSTLKIQPAKLEDSAVYLCASSLLREPIYEQYFGPGTRLTVT.

The rearrangement joins TRBV28 to TRBJ2-7; TRBD2 matches at 16 bases. Germline V gene data show CDR1 as MDHEN and CDR2 as SYDVKM. This CDR3 has 18 amino acids. J gave up 1 base and V 8 bases, and 11 bases lay outside the gene matches. The DNA for the CDR3 is TGTGCCAGCGGAGGGGGGACTAGCGGGAGGGAAATTTCCTACGAGCAGTACTTC. It encodes CASGGGTSGREISYEQYF.

This rearrangement joins TRBV3-1 (or the pseudogene TRBV3-2) to TRBJ2-3; tentatively, D is TRBD1 (6 bases). With 0 bases removed from V and 4 bases from J, the gap between germline ends came to 26 bases. The CDR3 covers 20 residues. Germline loops: CDR1 LGHDT, CDR2 YNNKEL (reference sequence). The CDR3 protein is CASSQDWLRDTKGVPDTQYF. CDR3 in DNA: TGTGCCAGCAGCCAAGACTGGCTCCGGGACACCAAAGGGGTCCCAGATACGCAGTATTTT.

This clone has only a few counts. The rearrangement joins TRBV5-1 to TRBJ2-3, with 10 positions matching TRBD1. The CDR3 runs to 16 residues. Germline CDR1 reads SGHRS; CDR2 reads YFSETQ. The ends lost 1 base at V and 7 bases at J; junction bases unmatched: 9. The chain's CDR3 is CASSLFATGGRNTQYF. DNA of the CDR3: TGCGCCAGCAGCTTGTTCGCGACAGGGGGCAGGAATACGCAGTATTTT.

V and J are TRBV27 and TRBJ2-7; D remains ambiguous. There are 13 residues in the CDR3. Germline V lookup: CDR1 MNHEY, CDR2 SMNVEV (reference sequence). V was pared by 3 bases and J by 0 bases, with 6 bases between. The CDR3 region is CASSFLGSYEQYF. The CDR3 DNA is TGTGCCAGCAGTTTTCTAGGCTCCTACGAGCAGTACTTC.

This chain connects TRBV4-1 to TRBJ2-5; possibly TRBD2 for D (8 bases). Germline assignment: CDR1 MGHRA and CDR2 YSYEKL. This CDR3 is built from 21 residues. V was shortened by 3 bases and J by 5 bases, with 34 bases between the two germline ends. The CDR3 region has the DNA TGCGCCAGCAGCCAGTATTCTACAGGGGCCGCCAGCGGGAGCCTGCTGGAGACCCAGTACTTC. Encoded protein: CASSQYSTGAASGSLLETQYF.

The V gene is TRBV28, the J gene TRBJ2-2, with D perhaps TRBD1 (6 bases). This CDR3 has 18 amino acids. CDR1 MDHEN and CDR2 SYDVKM come from the germline V gene. V lost 5 bases and J lost 0, with 19 bases in between. CDR3: CASSPQPPGHTNTGELFF. The CDR3 DNA reads as TGTGCCAGCAGTCCGCAACCACCGGGACACACGAACACCGGGGAGCTGTTTTTT.

The chain uses TRBV18 and TRBJ1-1; the D gene is possibly TRBD1 (5 bases). From germline, CDR1 is KGHSH and CDR2 LQKENI. The CDR3 spans 14 residues. Deletions cut 3 bases from V and 4 bases from J, with 12 bases between. The CDR3 region is CASSPRGEGTEAFF. The CDR3, as DNA: TGTGCCAGCTCACCCCGAGGGGAGGGCACTGAAGCTTTCTTT.

The CDR3 coding sequence is TGTGCCAGCAGTTTGTGGAGTCCGGGGTCAGGCGCCGGGGAGCTGTTTTTT. This codes for CASSLWSPGSGAGELFF. This rearrangement joins TRBV28 to TRBJ2-2; possibly TRBD2 for D (5 bases). V was cut by 3 bases and J by 6 bases, with 20 bases left in between. The CDR3 contains 17 residues. In germline, CDR1 is MDHEN, CDR2 SYDVKM.

This chain links TRBV11-3 with TRBJ2-1; D ambiguous. The V and J ends lost 2 bases and 6 bases respectively, with 5 bases between them. Per the germline V gene, CDR1 is SGHNT and CDR2 is YENEEA. This CDR3 spans 12 amino acids. In nucleotides, the CDR3 is TGTGCCAGCAGCTTATCAGGCAATGAGCAGTTCTTC. Its translation is CASSLSGNEQFF.

The chain joins TRBV19 to TRBJ1-4; tentative D call: TRBD1 (5 bases). The germline V gene encodes CDR1 LNHDA and CDR2 SQIVND (reference sequence). The CDR3 spans 14 residues. V lost 5 bases and J 4 bases, leaving 11 bases between the germline ends. In DNA form, the CDR3 reads TGTGCCAGTAGTCCCCGGGGGATTAATGAAAAACTGTTTTTT. It specifies CASSPRGINEKLFF.

J is TRBJ1-6 and V is TRBV28, with unresolved D. Trimming removed 1 base from V and 4 bases from J, with 8 bases in between. This CDR3 has 15 residues. CDR1 and CDR2 (germline): MDHEN, SYDVKM. The DNA of the CDR3 is TGTGCCAGCAGTTTATACCGGGAGTATAATTCACCCCTCCACTTT. Protein product: CASSLYREYNSPLHF.

The J gene is TRBJ2-7, the V gene TRBV7-9; 8 bases map to TRBD2. The CDR3 extends over 14 amino acids. With V trimmed by 2 bases and J by 6 bases, 6 bases remained unmatched. CDR1 and CDR2 from the germline V gene are SEHNR and FQNEAQ (reference sequence). For the CDR3, the DNA is TGTGCCAGCAGCTTACAGTCTCTAGCGGGCGAGCAGTACTTC. It encodes CASSLQSLAGEQYF.